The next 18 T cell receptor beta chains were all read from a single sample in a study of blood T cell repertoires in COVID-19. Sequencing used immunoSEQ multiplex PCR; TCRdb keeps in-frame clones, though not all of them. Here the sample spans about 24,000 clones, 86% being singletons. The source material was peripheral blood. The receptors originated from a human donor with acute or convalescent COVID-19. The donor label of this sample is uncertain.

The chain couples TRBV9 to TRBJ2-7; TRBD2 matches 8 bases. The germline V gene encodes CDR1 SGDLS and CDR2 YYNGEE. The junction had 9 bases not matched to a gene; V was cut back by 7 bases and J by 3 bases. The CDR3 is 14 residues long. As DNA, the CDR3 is TGTGCCAGCGGCCGTAGCGGGGAATTCTACGAGCAGTACTTC. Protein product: CASGRSGEFYEQYF. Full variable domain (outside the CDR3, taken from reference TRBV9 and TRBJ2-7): DSGVTQTPKHLITATGQRVTLRCSPRSGDLSVYWYQQSLDQGLQFLIQYYNGEERAKGNILERFSAQQFPDLHSELNLSSLELGDSALYFCASGRSGEFYEQYFGPGTRLTVT.

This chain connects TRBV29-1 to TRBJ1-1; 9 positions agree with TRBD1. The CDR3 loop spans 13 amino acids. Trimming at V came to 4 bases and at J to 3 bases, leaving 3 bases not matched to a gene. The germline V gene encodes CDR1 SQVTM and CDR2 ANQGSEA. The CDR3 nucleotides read TGCAGCGTTGCGGACAGGGGCTACACTGAAGCTTTCTTT. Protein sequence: CSVADRGYTEAFF.

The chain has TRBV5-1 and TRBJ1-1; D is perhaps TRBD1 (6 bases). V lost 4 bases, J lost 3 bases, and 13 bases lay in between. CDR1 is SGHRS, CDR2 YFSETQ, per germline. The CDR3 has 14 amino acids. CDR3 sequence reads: CASSPVGADTEAFF. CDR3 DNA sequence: TGCGCCAGCAGCCCCGTGGGGGCCGACACTGAAGCTTTCTTT.

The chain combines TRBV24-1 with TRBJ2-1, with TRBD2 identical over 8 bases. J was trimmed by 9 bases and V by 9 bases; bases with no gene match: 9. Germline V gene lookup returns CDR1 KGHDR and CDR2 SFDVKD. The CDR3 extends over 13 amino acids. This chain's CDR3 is CATLAGSFGEQFF. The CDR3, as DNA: TGTGCCACCCTAGCGGGTTCCTTTGGTGAGCAGTTCTTC.

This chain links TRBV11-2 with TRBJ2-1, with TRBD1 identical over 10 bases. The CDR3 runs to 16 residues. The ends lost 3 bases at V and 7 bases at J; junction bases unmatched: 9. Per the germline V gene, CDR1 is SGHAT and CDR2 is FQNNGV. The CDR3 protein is CASSFSVGQGENEQFF. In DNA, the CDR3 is TGTGCCAGCAGCTTTTCAGTAGGACAGGGGGAAAATGAGCAGTTCTTC.

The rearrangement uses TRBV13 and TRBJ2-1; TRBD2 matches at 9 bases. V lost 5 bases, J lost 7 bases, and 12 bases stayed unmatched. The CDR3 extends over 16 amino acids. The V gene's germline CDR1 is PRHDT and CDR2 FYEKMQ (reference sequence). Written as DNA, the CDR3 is TGTGCCAGCAGCCCCGGGGGACTAGCTACCGGAAATGAGCAGTTCTTC. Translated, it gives CASSPGGLATGNEQFF.

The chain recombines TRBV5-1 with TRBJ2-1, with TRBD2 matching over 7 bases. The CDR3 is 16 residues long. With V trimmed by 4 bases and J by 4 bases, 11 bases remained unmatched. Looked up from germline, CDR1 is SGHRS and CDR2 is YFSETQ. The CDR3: CASSPGGGALYNEQFF. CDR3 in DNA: TGCGCCAGCAGCCCCGGGGGAGGGGCCCTGTACAATGAGCAGTTCTTC.

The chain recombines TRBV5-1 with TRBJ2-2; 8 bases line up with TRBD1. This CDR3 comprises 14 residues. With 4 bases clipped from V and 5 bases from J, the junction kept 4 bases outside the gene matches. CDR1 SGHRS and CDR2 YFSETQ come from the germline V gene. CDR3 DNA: TGCGCCAGCAGCATTCAGGGGGCTACCGGGGAGCTGTTTTTT. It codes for CASSIQGATGELFF.

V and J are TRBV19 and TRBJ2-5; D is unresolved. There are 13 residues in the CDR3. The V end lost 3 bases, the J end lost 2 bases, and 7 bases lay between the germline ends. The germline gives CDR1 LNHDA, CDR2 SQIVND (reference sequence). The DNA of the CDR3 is TGTGCCAGTAGTATTACTTGGCAAGAGACCCAGTACTTC. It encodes CASSITWQETQYF.

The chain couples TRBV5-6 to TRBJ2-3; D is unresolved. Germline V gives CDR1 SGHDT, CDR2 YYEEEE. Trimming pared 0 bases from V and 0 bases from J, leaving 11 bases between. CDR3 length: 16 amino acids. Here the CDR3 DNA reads TGTGCCAGCAGCTTGGGTCCTTTCCGTAGCACAGATACGCAGTATTTT. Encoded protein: CASSLGPFRSTDTQYF.

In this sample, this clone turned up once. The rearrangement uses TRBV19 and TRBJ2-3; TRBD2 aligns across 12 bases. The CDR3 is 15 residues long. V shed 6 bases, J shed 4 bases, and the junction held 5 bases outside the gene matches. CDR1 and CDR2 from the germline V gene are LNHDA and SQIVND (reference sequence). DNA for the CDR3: TGTGCCAGTAGCTCCGGACTAGCGGGGTCAGATACGCAGTATTTT. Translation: CASSSGLAGSDTQYF.

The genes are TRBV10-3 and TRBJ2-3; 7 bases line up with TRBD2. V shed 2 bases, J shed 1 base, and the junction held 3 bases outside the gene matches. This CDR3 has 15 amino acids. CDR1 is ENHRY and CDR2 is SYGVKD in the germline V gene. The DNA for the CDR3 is TGTGCCATCAGTGAGAGCGGGGCTCGCACAGATACGCAGTATTTT. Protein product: CAISESGARTDTQYF.

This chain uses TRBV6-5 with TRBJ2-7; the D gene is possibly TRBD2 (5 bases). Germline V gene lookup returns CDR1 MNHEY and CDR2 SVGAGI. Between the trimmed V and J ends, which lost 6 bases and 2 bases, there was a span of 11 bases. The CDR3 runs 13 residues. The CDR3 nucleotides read TGTGCCAGCAGGGCCGACGGGACCTACGAGCAGTACTTC. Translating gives CASRADGTYEQYF.

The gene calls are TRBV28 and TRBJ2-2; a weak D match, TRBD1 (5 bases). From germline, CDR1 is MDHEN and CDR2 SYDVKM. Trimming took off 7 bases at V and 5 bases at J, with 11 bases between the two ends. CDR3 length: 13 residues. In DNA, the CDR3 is TGTGCCAGCAACAGGCAGTCTACCGGGGAGCTGTTTTTT. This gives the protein CASNRQSTGELFF. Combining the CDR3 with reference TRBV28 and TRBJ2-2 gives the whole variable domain DVKVTQSSRYLVKRTGEKVFLECVQDMDHENMFWYRQDPGLGLRLIYFSYDVKMKEKGDIPEGYSVSREKKERFSLILESASTNQTSMYLCASNRQSTGELFFGEGSRLTVL.

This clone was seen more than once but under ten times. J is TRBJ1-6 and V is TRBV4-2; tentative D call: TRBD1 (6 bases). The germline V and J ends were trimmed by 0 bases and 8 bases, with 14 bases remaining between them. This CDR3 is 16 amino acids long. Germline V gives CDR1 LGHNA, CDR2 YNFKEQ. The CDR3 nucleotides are TGTGCCAGCAGCCAAGAGTCCGCGGGGGCGGATTCACCCCTCCACTTT. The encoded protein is CASSQESAGADSPLHF.

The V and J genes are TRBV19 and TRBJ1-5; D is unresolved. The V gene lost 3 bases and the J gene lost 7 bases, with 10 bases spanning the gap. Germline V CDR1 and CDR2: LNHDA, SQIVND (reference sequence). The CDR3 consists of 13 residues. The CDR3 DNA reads TGTGCCAGTAGTATGGGGAGTCGGCAGCCCCAGCATTTT. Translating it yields CASSMGSRQPQHF.

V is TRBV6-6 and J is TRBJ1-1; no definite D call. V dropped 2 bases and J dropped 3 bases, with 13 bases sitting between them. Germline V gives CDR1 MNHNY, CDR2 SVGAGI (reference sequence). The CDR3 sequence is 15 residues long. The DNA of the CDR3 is TGTGCCAGCAGTTACCCGGGAAGGGTCGACACTGAAGCTTTCTTT. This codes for CASSYPGRVDTEAFF.

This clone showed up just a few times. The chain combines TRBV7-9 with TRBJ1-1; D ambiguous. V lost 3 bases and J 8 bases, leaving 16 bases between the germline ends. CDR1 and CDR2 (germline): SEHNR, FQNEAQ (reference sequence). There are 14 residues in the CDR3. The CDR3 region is CASSFPPGGWEAFF. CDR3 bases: TGTGCCAGCAGCTTTCCCCCCGGCGGGTGGGAAGCTTTCTTT.